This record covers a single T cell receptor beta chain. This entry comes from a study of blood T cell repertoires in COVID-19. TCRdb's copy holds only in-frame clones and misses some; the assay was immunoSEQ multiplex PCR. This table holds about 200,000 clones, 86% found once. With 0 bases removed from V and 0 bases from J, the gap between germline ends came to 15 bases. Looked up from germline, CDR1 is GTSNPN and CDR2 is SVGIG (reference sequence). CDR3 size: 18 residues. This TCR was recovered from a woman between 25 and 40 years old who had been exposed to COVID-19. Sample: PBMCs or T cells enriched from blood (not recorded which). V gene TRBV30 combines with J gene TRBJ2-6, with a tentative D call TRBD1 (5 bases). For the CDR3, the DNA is TGTGCCTGGAGTGTAAGGTGGGGCCGGAGCTCTGGGGCCAACGTCCTGACTTTC. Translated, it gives CAWSVRWGRSSGANVLTF. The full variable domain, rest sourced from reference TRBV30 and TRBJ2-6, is SQTIHQWPATLVQPVGSPLSLECTVEGTSNPNLYWYRQAAGRGLQLLFYSVGIGQISSEVPQNLSASRPQDRQFILSSKKLLLSDSGFYLCAWSVRWGRSSGANVLTFGAGSRLTVL.